The TCR beta chain described here comes from a study of blood T cell repertoires in COVID-19. The method was immunoSEQ multiplex PCR; TCRdb's version includes in-frame clones alone and lacks a portion of them. The data hold fewer than 130,000 clones, with over 75% observed a single time. There are a few counts of this clone. Trimming took 7 bases from V and 1 from J, leaving 9 bases between them. The CDR3 has 13 amino acids. CDR1 is MNHEY, CDR2 SMNVEV, per germline (reference sequence). The specimen was peripheral blood. This clonotype was sampled from a woman of 80 years or more with active or convalescent COVID-19. This chain joins TRBV27 and TRBJ2-3; D is undetermined. CDR3: CASTSAGTDTQYF. In DNA form, the CDR3 reads TGTGCCAGCACCTCCGCAGGCACAGATACGCAGTATTTT.